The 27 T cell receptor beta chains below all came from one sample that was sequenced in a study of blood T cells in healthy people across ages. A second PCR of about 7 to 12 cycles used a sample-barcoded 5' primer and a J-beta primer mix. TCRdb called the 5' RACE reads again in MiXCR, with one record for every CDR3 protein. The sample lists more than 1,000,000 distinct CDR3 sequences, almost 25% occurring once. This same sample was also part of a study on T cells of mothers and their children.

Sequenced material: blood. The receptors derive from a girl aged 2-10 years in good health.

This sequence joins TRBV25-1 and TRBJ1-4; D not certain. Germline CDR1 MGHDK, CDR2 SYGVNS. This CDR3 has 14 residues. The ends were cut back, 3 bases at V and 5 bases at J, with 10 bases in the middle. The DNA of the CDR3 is TGTGCCAGCAGTGACCGGGTCGGGAATGAAAAACTGTTTTTT. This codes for CASSDRVGNEKLFF.

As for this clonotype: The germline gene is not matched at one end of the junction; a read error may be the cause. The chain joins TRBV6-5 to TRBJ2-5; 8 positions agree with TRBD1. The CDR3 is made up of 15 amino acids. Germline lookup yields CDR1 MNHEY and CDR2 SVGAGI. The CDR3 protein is CAGSDTGTGRETQYF. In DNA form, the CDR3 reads TGTGCCGGCAGTGACACCGGGACAGGTCGGGAGACCCAGTACTTC.

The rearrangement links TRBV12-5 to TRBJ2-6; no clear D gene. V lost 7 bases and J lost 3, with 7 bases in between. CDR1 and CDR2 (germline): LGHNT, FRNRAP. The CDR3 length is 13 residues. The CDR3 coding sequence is TGTGCTAGTGCCCTCGGTGGGGCCAACGTCCTGACTTTC. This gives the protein CASALGGANVLTF.

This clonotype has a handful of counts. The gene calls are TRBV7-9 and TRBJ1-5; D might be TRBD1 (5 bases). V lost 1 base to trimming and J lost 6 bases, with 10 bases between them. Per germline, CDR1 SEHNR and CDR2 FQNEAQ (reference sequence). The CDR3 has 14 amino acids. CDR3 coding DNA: TGTGCCAGCAGCTTAGATAGGGGAGCTCAGCCCCAGCATTTT. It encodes CASSLDRGAQPQHF.

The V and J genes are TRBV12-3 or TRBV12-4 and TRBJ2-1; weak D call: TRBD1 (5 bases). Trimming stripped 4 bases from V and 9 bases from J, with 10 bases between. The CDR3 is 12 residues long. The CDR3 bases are TGTGCCAGCAGTTACACAGGCGGTGAGCAGTTCTTC. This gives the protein CASSYTGGEQFF.

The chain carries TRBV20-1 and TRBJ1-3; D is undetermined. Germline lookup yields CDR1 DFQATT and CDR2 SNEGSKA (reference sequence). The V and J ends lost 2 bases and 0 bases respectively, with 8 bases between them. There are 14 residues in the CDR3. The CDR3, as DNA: TGCAGTGCTAGATACCCGAGCTCTGGAAACACCATATATTTT. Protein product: CSARYPSSGNTIYF.

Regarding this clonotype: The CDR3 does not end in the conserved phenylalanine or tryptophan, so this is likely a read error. CDR3 DNA sequence: TGCAGTGCTAGTGGACTAGCGGGCCGCCCCTACGAGCAGTACTTG. Its protein product is CSASGLAGRPYEQYL. V gene TRBV20-1 combines with J gene TRBJ2-5; 11 nucleotides match TRBD2. The J call is in doubt because the DNA end fits TRBJ2-7 better. CDR1 DFQATT and CDR2 SNEGSKA come from the germline V gene (reference sequence). The CDR3 extends over 15 amino acids.

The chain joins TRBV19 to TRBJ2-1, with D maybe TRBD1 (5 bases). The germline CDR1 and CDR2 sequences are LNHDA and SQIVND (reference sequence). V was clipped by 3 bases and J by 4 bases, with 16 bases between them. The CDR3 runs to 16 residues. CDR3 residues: CASSMGRESVYNEQFF. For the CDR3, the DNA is TGTGCCAGTAGTATGGGCAGGGAATCGGTTTACAATGAGCAGTTCTTC.

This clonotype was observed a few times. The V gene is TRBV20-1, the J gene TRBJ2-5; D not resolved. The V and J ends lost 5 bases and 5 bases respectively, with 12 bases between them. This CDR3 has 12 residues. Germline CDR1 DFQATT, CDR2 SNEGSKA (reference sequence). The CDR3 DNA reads TGCAGTGCTGAATCGCAACGGGAGACCCAGTACTTC. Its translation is CSAESQRETQYF.

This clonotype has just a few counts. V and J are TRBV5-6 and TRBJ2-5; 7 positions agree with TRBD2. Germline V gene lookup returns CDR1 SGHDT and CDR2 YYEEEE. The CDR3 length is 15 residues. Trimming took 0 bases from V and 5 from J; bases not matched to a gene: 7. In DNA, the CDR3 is TGTGCCAGCAGCTTGGAGGCTAGCGGATGGGAGACCCAGTACTTC. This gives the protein CASSLEASGWETQYF.

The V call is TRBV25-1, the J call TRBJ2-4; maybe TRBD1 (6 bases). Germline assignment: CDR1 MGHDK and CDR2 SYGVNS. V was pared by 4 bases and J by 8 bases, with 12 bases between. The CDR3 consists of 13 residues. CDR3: CASSGMDSHIQYF. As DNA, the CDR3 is TGTGCCAGCAGTGGGATGGACAGCCACATTCAGTACTTC.

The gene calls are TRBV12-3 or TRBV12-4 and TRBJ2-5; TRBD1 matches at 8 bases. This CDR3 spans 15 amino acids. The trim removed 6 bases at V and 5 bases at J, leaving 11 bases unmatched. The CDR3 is CASRTAQGAEETQYF. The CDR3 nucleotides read TGTGCCAGCAGGACGGCCCAGGGGGCGGAGGAGACCCAGTACTTC.

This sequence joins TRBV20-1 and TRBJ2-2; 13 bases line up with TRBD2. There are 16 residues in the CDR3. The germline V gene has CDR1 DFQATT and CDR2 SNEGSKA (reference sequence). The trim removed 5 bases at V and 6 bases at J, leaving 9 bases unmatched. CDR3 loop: CSALGTSGTGAGELFF. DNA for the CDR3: TGCAGTGCTTTAGGGACTAGCGGGACGGGCGCCGGGGAGCTGTTTTTT.

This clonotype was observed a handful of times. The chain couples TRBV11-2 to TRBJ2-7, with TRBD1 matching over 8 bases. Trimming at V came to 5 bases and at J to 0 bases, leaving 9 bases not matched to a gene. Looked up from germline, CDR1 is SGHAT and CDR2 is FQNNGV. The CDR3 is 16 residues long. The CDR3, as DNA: TGTGCCAGCAGCGGGGACAGGCTGACTCCCTCCTACGAGCAGTACTTC. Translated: CASSGDRLTPSYEQYF.

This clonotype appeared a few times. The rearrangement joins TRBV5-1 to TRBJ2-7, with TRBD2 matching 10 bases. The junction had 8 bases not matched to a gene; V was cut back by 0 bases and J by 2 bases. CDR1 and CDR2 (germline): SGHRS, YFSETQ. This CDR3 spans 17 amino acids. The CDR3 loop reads CASSLGLAGERTYEQYF. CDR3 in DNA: TGCGCCAGCAGCTTGGGCCTAGCGGGAGAAAGAACCTACGAGCAGTACTTC.

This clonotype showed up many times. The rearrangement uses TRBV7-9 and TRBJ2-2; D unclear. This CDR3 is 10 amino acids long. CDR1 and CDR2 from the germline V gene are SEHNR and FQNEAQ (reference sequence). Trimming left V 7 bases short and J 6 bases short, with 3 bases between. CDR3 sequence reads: CASMAGELFF. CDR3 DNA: TGTGCCAGCATGGCCGGGGAGCTGTTTTTT.

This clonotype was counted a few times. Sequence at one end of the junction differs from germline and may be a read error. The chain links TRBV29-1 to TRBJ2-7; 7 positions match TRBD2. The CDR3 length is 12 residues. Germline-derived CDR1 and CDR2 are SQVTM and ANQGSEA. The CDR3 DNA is TGTAGCGTTGACAGCGGGGAATACGAGCAGTACTTC. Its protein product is CSVDSGEYEQYF.

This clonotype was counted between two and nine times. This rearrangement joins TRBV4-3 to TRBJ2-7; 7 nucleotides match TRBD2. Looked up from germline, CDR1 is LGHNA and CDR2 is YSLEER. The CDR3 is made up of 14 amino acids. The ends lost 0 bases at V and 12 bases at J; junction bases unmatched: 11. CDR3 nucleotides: TGCGCCAGCAGCCAAGATTCAGCGGGGAGGGTTAGGTACTTC. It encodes CASSQDSAGRVRYF.

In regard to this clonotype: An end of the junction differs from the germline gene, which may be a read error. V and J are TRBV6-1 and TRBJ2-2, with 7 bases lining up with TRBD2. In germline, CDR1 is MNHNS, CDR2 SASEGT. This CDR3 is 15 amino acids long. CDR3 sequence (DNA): TGTGCCAGCAGGGAAGGGACTACAAACACCGGGGAGCTGTTTTTT. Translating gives CASREGTTNTGELFF.

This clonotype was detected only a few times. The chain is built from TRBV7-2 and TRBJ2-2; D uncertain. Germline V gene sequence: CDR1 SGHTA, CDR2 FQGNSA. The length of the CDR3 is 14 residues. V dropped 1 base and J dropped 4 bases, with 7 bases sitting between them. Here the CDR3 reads CASSLVLGTGELFF. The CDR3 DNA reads TGTGCCAGCAGCTTAGTTTTAGGCACCGGGGAGCTGTTTTTT.

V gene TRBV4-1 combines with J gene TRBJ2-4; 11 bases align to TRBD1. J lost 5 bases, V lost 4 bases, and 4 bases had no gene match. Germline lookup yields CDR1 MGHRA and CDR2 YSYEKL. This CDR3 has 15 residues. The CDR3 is CASSRTDRGQNIQYF. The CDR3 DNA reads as TGCGCCAGCAGCCGGACGGACAGGGGGCAAAACATTCAGTACTTC.

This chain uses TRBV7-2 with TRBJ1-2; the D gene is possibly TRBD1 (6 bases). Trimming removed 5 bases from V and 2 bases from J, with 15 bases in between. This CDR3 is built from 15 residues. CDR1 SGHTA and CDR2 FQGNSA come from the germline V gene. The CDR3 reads CASSSQQGPNYGYTF. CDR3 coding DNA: TGTGCCAGCAGCAGTCAACAGGGACCAAACTATGGCTACACCTTC.

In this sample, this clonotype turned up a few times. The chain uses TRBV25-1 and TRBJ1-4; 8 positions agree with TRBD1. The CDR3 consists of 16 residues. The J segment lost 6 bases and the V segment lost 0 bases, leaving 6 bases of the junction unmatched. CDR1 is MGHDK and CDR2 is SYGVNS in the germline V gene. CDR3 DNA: TGTGCCAGCAGTGAATATTTCGGGACAGGAGATGAAAAACTGTTTTTT. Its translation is CASSEYFGTGDEKLFF.

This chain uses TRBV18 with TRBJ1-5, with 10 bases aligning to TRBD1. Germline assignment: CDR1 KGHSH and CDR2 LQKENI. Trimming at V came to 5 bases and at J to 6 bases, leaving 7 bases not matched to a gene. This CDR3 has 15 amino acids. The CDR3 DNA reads TGTGCCAGCTCAAGCCAAGGGACAGGGGTTCAGCCCCAGCATTTT. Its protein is CASSSQGTGVQPQHF.

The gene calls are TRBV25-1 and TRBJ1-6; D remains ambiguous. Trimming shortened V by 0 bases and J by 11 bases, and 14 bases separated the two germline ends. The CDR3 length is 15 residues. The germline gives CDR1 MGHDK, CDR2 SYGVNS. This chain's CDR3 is CASSEYGLIDPPLHF. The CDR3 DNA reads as TGTGCCAGCAGTGAATATGGGTTAATTGATCCACCCCTCCACTTT.

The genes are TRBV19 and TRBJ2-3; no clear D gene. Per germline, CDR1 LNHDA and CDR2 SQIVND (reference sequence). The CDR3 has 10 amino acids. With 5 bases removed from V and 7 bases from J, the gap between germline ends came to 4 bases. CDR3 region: CASSDHTQYF. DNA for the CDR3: TGTGCCAGTAGTGACCATACGCAGTATTTT.

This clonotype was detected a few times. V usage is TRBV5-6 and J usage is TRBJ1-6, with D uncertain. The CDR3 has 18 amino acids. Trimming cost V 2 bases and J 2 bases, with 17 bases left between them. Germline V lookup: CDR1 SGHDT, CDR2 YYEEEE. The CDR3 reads CASSFGRPTGPYNSPLHF. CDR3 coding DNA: TGTGCCAGCAGCTTTGGTAGACCGACCGGGCCCTATAATTCACCCCTCCACTTT.